This entry lists 21 T cell receptor beta chains sequenced from one sample in a study of cytotoxic CD8 clonotypes in ibrutinib-treated CLL. Only in-frame clones appear in the TCRdb table, and some are missing; sequencing was by immunoSEQ multiplex PCR. This table has more than 200,000 clones, approximately 75% appearing once. The specimen comprised PBMCs, sampled after 12 months of ibrutinib treatment. These receptors all stem from a human donor with chronic lymphocytic leukemia.

In nucleotides, the CDR3 is TGTGCCAGCAGCTCTCTCCTCGAGATAGGGAACTATGGCTACACCTTC. This codes for CASSSLLEIGNYGYTF. The chain uses TRBV5-6 and TRBJ1-2; D call uncertain. Between the trimmed V and J ends, which lost 3 bases and 2 bases, there was a span of 17 bases. The CDR3 loop spans 16 amino acids. Germline values: CDR1 SGHDT, CDR2 YYEEEE.

This clone was recorded a few times. The chain uses TRBV10-3 and TRBJ2-1; D is possibly TRBD1 (6 bases). Trimming took 7 bases from V and 5 from J, leaving 18 bases between them. The germline V gene encodes CDR1 ENHRY and CDR2 SYGVKD. The CDR3 runs to 15 residues. CDR3 nucleotide sequence: TGTGCCATCACAGGGGCACTGGGCCCCGACAATGAGCAGTTCTTC. As protein: CAITGALGPDNEQFF.

The J gene is TRBJ1-4, the V gene TRBV6-1; D is undetermined. The germline CDR1 and CDR2 sequences are MNHNS and SASEGT. The ends were cut back, 3 bases at V and 8 bases at J, with 16 bases in the middle. CDR3 length equals 15 residues. The CDR3 sequence: CASSDPGVREEKLFF. Here the CDR3 DNA reads TGTGCCAGCAGTGACCCCGGCGTTCGGGAGGAAAAACTGTTTTTT.

The V call is TRBV10-3, the J call TRBJ1-2; 8 positions match TRBD1. The CDR3 sequence is 14 residues long. Looked up from germline, CDR1 is ENHRY and CDR2 is SYGVKD. Trimming removed 3 bases from V and 6 bases from J; junction bases left unmatched: 6. The DNA for the CDR3 is TGTGCCATCAGTGATGGGGCACAGGGGGATGGCTACACCTTC. It is translated as CAISDGAQGDGYTF.

The chain has TRBV28 and TRBJ1-1, with a possible D match to TRBD1 (5 bases). Germline CDR1 is MDHEN and CDR2 is SYDVKM. CDR3 length: 15 amino acids. V lost 4 bases and J lost 4, with 16 bases in between. The CDR3 region is CASSSGLGVGTEAFF. CDR3 nucleotide sequence: TGTGCCAGCAGTTCGGGATTAGGGGTCGGCACTGAAGCTTTCTTT.

V is TRBV7-9 and J is TRBJ2-1; D possibly corresponds to TRBD1 (6 bases). Germline loops: CDR1 SEHNR, CDR2 FQNEAQ (reference sequence). Trimming removed 6 bases at V and 4 bases at J, with 16 bases between. The CDR3 extends over 15 amino acids. The CDR3 region is CASRPRQGRYNEQFF. DNA of the CDR3: TGTGCCAGCAGACCCCGGCAGGGGAGATACAATGAGCAGTTCTTC.

This chain joins TRBV10-3 and TRBJ2-2; D possibly corresponds to TRBD2 (6 bases). The CDR3 contains 15 residues. CDR1 is ENHRY, CDR2 SYGVKD, per germline. Trimming shortened V by 6 bases and J by 5 bases, and 16 bases separated the two germline ends. The CDR3 is CAISPGLAPTGELFF. In DNA, the CDR3 is TGTGCCATCAGCCCTGGCCTAGCGCCTACCGGGGAGCTGTTTTTT.

The gene calls are TRBV7-8 and TRBJ1-2; 9 nucleotides match TRBD1. This CDR3 spans 15 amino acids. J was trimmed by 4 bases and V by 5 bases; bases with no gene match: 8. The germline CDR1 and CDR2 sequences are SGHVS and FQNEAQ. This CDR3 is CASSTRTGAIYGYTF. CDR3 nucleotide sequence: TGTGCCAGCAGCACTCGGACAGGGGCAATCTATGGCTACACCTTC.

This chain connects TRBV11-2 to TRBJ2-7; D remains ambiguous. The CDR3 sequence is 16 residues long. Germline-derived CDR1 and CDR2 are SGHAT and FQNNGV. V lost 4 bases to trimming and J lost 3 bases, with 19 bases between them. CDR3 sequence: CASSSSLYRPLYEQYF. DNA for the CDR3: TGTGCCAGCAGCTCAAGCCTGTATCGCCCACTCTACGAGCAGTACTTC.

The rearrangement uses TRBV6-1 and TRBJ1-2; 11 positions match TRBD1. CDR1 is MNHNS and CDR2 is SASEGT in the germline V gene. There are 15 residues in the CDR3. V dropped 6 bases and J dropped 2; count of bases not matched to a gene: 5. CDR3: CASSTGTGGNYGYTF. DNA for the CDR3: TGTGCCAGCAGCACCGGGACAGGGGGAAACTATGGCTACACCTTC.

The sample holds one count of this clone. This rearrangement joins TRBV7-2 to TRBJ2-1, with TRBD1 as a possible D gene (5 bases). V was clipped by 5 bases and J by 7 bases, with 18 bases between them. The CDR3 is made up of 15 amino acids. Looked up from germline, CDR1 is SGHTA and CDR2 is FQGNSA. The CDR3 coding sequence is TGTGCCAGCAGCCCACAGGATACCCTTAGGAATGAGCAGTTCTTC. Amino acid sequence: CASSPQDTLRNEQFF.

This chain links TRBV5-6 with TRBJ2-5; D tentatively reads TRBD1 or TRBD2 (6 bases each). V gave up 2 bases and J gave up 4 bases, with 12 bases separating them. Germline V gives CDR1 SGHDT, CDR2 YYEEEE. This CDR3 region has 14 residues. The CDR3 DNA reads TGTGCCAGCAGCTTCCTACAGGGAGGAGAGACCCAGTACTTC. Its translation: CASSFLQGGETQYF.

J is TRBJ1-5 and V is TRBV6-6; D possibly corresponds to TRBD1 (6 bases). The V gene's germline CDR1 is MNHNY and CDR2 SVGAGI (reference sequence). Trimming left V 5 bases short and J 3 bases short, with 11 bases between. The CDR3 is made up of 14 amino acids. CDR3 DNA: TGTGCCAGCAGTCCCACAGGGAACAATCAGCCCCAGCATTTT. It is translated as CASSPTGNNQPQHF.

V gene TRBV6-5 combines with J gene TRBJ2-1; no definite D call. This CDR3 comprises 13 residues. V lost 3 bases to trimming and J lost 3 bases, with 6 bases between them. Germline values: CDR1 MNHEY, CDR2 SVGAGI. The CDR3 region has the DNA TGTGCCAGCAGTTATTCGAGCTACAATGAGCAGTTCTTC. It specifies CASSYSSYNEQFF.

This clone was found a few times. Other DNA sequences in this specimen translate into the identical CDR3. The V call is TRBV5-1, the J call TRBJ2-5; D gene unclear. V was cut by 0 bases and J by 2 bases, with 5 bases left in between. This CDR3 is 13 amino acids long. CDR1 is SGHRS and CDR2 is YFSETQ in the germline V gene. The CDR3 DNA follows: TGCGCCAGCAGCTTGGGCCCACAAGAGACCCAGTACTTC. Its translation is CASSLGPQETQYF.

This clone was observed a single time. The chain carries TRBV4-1 and TRBJ1-1; D possibly corresponds to TRBD1 (6 bases). The germline gives CDR1 MGHRA, CDR2 YSYEKL. V was shortened by 1 base and J by 0 bases, with 12 bases between the two germline ends. The CDR3 spans 16 residues. Written as DNA, the CDR3 is TGCGCCAGCAGCCAAGTTGTCGGACAGTTGAACACTGAAGCTTTCTTT. Its protein product is CASSQVVGQLNTEAFF.

CDR3 protein: CASSEQTDALYTQYF. The CDR3 DNA reads TGTGCCAGCAGTGAACAGACGGACGCCCTTTATACGCAGTATTTT. The chain couples TRBV2 to TRBJ2-3; D is undetermined. Germline V CDR1 and CDR2: SNHLY, FYNNEI. V was trimmed by 2 bases and J by 7 bases, leaving 16 bases between them. The CDR3 consists of 15 residues.

The V gene is TRBV11-3, the J gene TRBJ2-6; D remains unclear. Germline loops: CDR1 SGHNT, CDR2 YENEEA. Trimming took off 5 bases at V and 0 bases at J, with 5 bases between the two ends. The CDR3 runs to 14 residues. The CDR3 DNA sequence: TGTGCCAGCAGCCCACGCTCTGGGGCCAACGTCCTGACTTTC. This codes for CASSPRSGANVLTF.

V and J are TRBV5-1 and TRBJ2-2; 8 bases are a match to TRBD2. Germline V lookup: CDR1 SGHRS, CDR2 YFSETQ. V was clipped by 4 bases and J by 5 bases; unmatched bases: 7. The length of the CDR3 is 15 residues. The CDR3 DNA is TGCGCCAGCAGCCCAGGACTAGCTGGGACCGGGGAGCTGTTTTTT. It translates to CASSPGLAGTGELFF.

The rearrangement joins TRBV7-9 to TRBJ2-1, with 10 bases fitting TRBD2. Trimming cost V 4 bases and J 7 bases; bases outside gene matches: 7. The germline gives CDR1 SEHNR, CDR2 FQNEAQ (reference sequence). This CDR3 region has 15 residues. CDR3 sequence: CASSWTSGPLNEQFF. The DNA of the CDR3 is TGTGCCAGCAGCTGGACTAGCGGACCTTTAAATGAGCAGTTCTTC. Together with reference TRBV7-9 and TRBJ2-1, the CDR3 gives the full variable domain: DTGVSQNPRHKITKRGQNVTFRCDPISEHNRLYWYRQTLGQGPEFLTYFQNEAQLEKSRLLSDRFSAERPKGSFSTLEIQRTEQGDSAMYLCASSWTSGPLNEQFFGPGTRLTVL.

The genes are TRBV4-1 and TRBJ2-7, with 13 bases matching TRBD2. The V gene end was trimmed by 5 bases and the J gene end by 7 bases; junction bases not matched to a gene: 5. The CDR3 is 14 residues long. The germline V gene encodes CDR1 MGHRA and CDR2 YSYEKL. The CDR3 coding sequence is TGCGCCAGCAGCTACGGACTAGCGGGAGTTGAGCAGTACTTC. It specifies CASSYGLAGVEQYF.